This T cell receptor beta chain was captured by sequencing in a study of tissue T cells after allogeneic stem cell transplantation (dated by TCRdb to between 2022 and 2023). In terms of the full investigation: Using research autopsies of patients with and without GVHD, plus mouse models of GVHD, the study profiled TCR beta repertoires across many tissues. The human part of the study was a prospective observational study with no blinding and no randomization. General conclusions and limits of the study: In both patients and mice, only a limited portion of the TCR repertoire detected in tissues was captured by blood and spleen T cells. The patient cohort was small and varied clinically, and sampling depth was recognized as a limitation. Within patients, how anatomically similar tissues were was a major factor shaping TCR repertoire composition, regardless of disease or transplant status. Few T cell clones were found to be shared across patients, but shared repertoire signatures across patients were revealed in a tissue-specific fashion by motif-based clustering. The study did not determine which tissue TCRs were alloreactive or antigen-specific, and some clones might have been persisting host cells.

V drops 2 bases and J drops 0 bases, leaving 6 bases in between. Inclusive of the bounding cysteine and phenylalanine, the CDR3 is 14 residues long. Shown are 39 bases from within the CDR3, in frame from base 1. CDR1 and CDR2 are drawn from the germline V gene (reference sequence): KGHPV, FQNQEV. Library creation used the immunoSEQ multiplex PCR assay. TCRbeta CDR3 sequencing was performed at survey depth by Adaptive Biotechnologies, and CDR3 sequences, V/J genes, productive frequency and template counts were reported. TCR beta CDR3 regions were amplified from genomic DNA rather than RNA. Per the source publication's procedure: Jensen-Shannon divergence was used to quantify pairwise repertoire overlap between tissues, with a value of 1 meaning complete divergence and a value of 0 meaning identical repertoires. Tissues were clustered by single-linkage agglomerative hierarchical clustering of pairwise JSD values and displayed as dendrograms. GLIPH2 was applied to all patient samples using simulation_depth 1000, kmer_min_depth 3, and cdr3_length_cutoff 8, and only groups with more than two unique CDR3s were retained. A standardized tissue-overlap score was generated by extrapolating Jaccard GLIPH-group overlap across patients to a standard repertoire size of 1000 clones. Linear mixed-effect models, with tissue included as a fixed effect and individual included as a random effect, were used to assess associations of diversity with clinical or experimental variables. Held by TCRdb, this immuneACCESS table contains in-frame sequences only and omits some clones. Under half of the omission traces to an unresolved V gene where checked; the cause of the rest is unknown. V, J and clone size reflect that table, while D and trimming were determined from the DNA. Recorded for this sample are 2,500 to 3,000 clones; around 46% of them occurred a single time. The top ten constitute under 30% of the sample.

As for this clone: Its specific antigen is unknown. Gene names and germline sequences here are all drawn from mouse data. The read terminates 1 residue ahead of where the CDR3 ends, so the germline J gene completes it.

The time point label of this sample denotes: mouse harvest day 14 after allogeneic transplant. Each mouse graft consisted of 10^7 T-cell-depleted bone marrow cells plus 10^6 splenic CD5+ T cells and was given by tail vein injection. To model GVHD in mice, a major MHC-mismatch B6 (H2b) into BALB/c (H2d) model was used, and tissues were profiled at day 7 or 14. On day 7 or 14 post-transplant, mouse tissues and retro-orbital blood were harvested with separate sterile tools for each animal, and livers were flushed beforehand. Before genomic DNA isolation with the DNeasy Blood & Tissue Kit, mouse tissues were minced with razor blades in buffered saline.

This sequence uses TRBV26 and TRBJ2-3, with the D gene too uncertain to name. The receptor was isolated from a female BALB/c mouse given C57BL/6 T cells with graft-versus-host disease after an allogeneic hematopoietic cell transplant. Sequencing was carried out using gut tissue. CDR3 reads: CASSLRFSAETLYF. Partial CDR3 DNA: TGTGCCAGCAGTCTGCGGTTTAGTGCAGAAACGCTGTAT.